These 22 T cell receptor beta chains originate from one sample sequenced in a study of STAT5B mutations in CD4+ large granular lymphocyte leukemia. Profiled with immunoSEQ multiplex PCR; TCRdb holds only in-frame clones, not every one. The sample includes 40,000 to 50,000 clones, about four fifths of them seen just once. Specimen: CD4+ T cells from blood buffy coats. The receptors were gathered from a human donor in good health.

The chain couples TRBV7-3 to TRBJ2-1; 12 bases fit TRBD2. CDR1 is SGHTA, CDR2 FQGTGA, per germline. This CDR3 spans 19 amino acids. After removal of 5 bases from V and 4 bases from J, the junction contained 15 bases not matched to a gene. CDR3 coding DNA: TGTGCCAGCAGCCAGACTAGGACTAGCGGGGCTCAAAGGTACAATGAGCAGTTCTTC. Its translation is CASSQTRTSGAQRYNEQFF.

This chain links TRBV5-1 with TRBJ2-3; TRBD2 agrees at 8 bases. The CDR3 is 16 amino acids. Germline CDR1 is SGHRS and CDR2 is YFSETQ. Trimming cost V 1 base and J 2 bases; bases outside gene matches: 6. CDR3 sequence reads: CASSLMRGVDTDTQYF. CDR3 in DNA: TGCGCCAGCAGCTTGATGCGGGGGGTTGACACAGATACGCAGTATTTT. Based on the CDR3 plus reference TRBV5-1 and TRBJ2-3, the full variable domain is KAGVTQTPRYLIKTRGQQVTLSCSPISGHRSVSWYQQTPGQGLQFLFEYFSETQRNKGNFPGRFSGRQFSNSRSEMNVSTLELGDSALYLCASSLMRGVDTDTQYFGPGTRLTVL.

The chain uses TRBV6-1 and TRBJ1-5; D may be TRBD1 (5 bases). Germline CDR1 is MNHNS and CDR2 is SASEGT. The V end was cut by 3 bases, the J end by 2 bases, with 11 bases between. This CDR3 has 15 residues. The CDR3 DNA sequence: TGTGCCAGCAGTGAGGACGGGGGGGGCAATCAGCCCCAGCATTTT. Protein sequence: CASSEDGGGNQPQHF.

The V and J genes are TRBV6-6 and TRBJ2-3; 8 bases agree with TRBD2. The CDR3 has 16 amino acids. V trimming: 0 bases; J trimming: 3 bases; junction bases outside the gene matches: 5. Germline CDR1 is MNHNY and CDR2 is SVGAGI (reference sequence). CDR3 nucleotides: TGTGCCAGCAGTTACTCGAGCGGGAGAGTAACAGATACGCAGTATTTT. This gives the protein CASSYSSGRVTDTQYF.

This sequence joins TRBV6-4 and TRBJ1-5; 9 bases line up with TRBD1. The V segment lost 8 bases and the J segment 2 bases; nucleotides outside the gene matches: 13. Germline V lookup: CDR1 MRHNA, CDR2 SNTAGT. The CDR3 covers 17 residues. This chain's CDR3 is CASPDRGTPSRNQPQHF. The CDR3 DNA sequence: TGTGCCAGCCCGGACAGGGGAACACCCAGTCGCAATCAGCCCCAGCATTTT.

In its sample, this clone was seen a few times. The rearrangement joins TRBV5-1 to TRBJ1-5; D may be TRBD1 (5 bases). V was pared by 4 bases and J by 3 bases, with 14 bases between. This CDR3 contains 15 residues. CDR1 and CDR2 from the germline V gene are SGHRS and YFSETQ. CDR3 coding DNA: TGCGCCAGCAGCGCCGGACCAGGGAACAATCAGCCCCAGCATTTT. It is translated as CASSAGPGNNQPQHF. Complete variable domain (other parts from reference TRBV5-1 and TRBJ1-5): KAGVTQTPRYLIKTRGQQVTLSCSPISGHRSVSWYQQTPGQGLQFLFEYFSETQRNKGNFPGRFSGRQFSNSRSEMNVSTLELGDSALYLCASSAGPGNNQPQHFGDGTRLSIL.

This chain uses TRBV7-3 with TRBJ2-3; 11 bases are a match to TRBD2. The junction had 3 bases not matched to a gene; V was cut back by 3 bases and J by 4 bases. This CDR3 has 15 residues. CDR1 is SGHTA and CDR2 is FQGTGA in the germline V gene. CDR3 nucleotide sequence: TGTGCCAGCAGCTTTAGCGGGGGGGCCTCAGATACGCAGTATTTT. This translates into CASSFSGGASDTQYF.

Here the CDR3 DNA reads TGTGCCAGCAGTTTTTTCGACGGCTCCTACGAGCAGTACTTC. The encoded protein is CASSFFDGSYEQYF. J is TRBJ2-7 and V is TRBV28; no firm D call. The CDR3 contains 14 residues. Germline CDR1 and CDR2: MDHEN and SYDVKM. V gave up 3 bases and J gave up 0 bases, with 9 bases separating them.

This clone showed up just a few times. The chain joins TRBV27 to TRBJ1-6; D unresolved. V shed 3 bases and J shed 7 bases, with 4 bases lying between them. The CDR3 is 12 amino acids. Germline values: CDR1 MNHEY, CDR2 SMNVEV (reference sequence). The CDR3 DNA is TGTGCCAGCAGTTTTTCGAATTCACCCCTCCACTTT. Encoded protein: CASSFSNSPLHF.

The chain is built from TRBV5-8 and TRBJ1-4, with D unclear. The CDR3 loop spans 15 amino acids. Germline V gene data show CDR1 as SGHTS and CDR2 as YDEGEE. Trimming took 4 bases from V and 3 from J, leaving 13 bases between them. CDR3 DNA sequence: TGTGCCAGCAGCCCGCTCGGGGTTGCTAATGAAAAACTGTTTTTT. Its protein product is CASSPLGVANEKLFF.

About this clone itself: The same CDR3 arises from other DNA sequences in this sample as well. J is TRBJ1-6 and V is TRBV4-2; D possibly corresponds to TRBD1 (5 bases). CDR1 and CDR2 (germline): LGHNA, YNFKEQ. V lost 3 bases and J lost 6, with 15 bases in between. CDR3 length: 16 residues. In nucleotides, the CDR3 is TGTGCCAGCAGCCAGGCCGGGACCCGGGGTAATTCACCCCTCCACTTT. Protein product: CASSQAGTRGNSPLHF.

The CDR3 sequence is CASSLKGYGNTIYF. DNA for the CDR3: TGTGCCAGCAGCTTGAAGGGGTATGGAAACACCATATATTTT. The genes are TRBV5-5 and TRBJ1-3; D may be TRBD1 (5 bases). The length of the CDR3 is 14 residues. Germline lookup yields CDR1 SGHKS and CDR2 YYEKEE (reference sequence). V lost 1 base, J lost 3 bases, and 8 bases lay in between.

J is TRBJ2-7 and V is TRBV6-6, with D possibly TRBD2 on 5 matching bases. CDR3 size: 14 residues. Germline V CDR1 and CDR2: MNHNY, SVGAGI (reference sequence). V shed 6 bases and J shed 0 bases, with 12 bases lying between them. CDR3 sequence reads: CASRERSGSYEQYF. CDR3 nucleotides: TGTGCCAGCAGGGAGAGGAGCGGCTCCTACGAGCAGTACTTC.

The chain employs TRBV5-1 and TRBJ1-2, with TRBD1 matching 9 bases. V shed 2 bases, J shed 3 bases, and the junction held 2 bases outside the gene matches. This CDR3 has 14 amino acids. CDR1 and CDR2 (germline): SGHRS, YFSETQ. Written as DNA, the CDR3 is TGCGCCAGCAGCTTACAGGGGGCAGACTATGGCTACACCTTC. Protein product: CASSLQGADYGYTF.

This rearrangement joins TRBV6-5 to TRBJ1-2, with 7 bases matching TRBD1. Per germline, CDR1 MNHEY and CDR2 SVGAGI. J was trimmed by 8 bases and V by 6 bases; bases with no gene match: 9. CDR3 length: 13 amino acids. DNA of the CDR3: TGTGCCAGCAGCCGTGACAGGGATCGCGGCTACACCTTC. Its protein product is CASSRDRDRGYTF.

The V call is TRBV7-9, the J call TRBJ1-1, with 10 bases aligning to TRBD1. Germline V CDR1 and CDR2: SEHNR, FQNEAQ (reference sequence). The junction had 5 bases not matched to a gene; V was cut back by 6 bases and J by 4 bases. The CDR3 is 14 residues long. The CDR3 DNA reads TGTGCCAGCAGAACCGGACAGGGGGGCACTGAAGCTTTCTTT. Protein sequence: CASRTGQGGTEAFF.

The chain has TRBV18 and TRBJ2-5; the D call may be TRBD1 or TRBD2 (5 bases each). V was shortened by 5 bases and J by 2 bases, with 15 bases between the two germline ends. This CDR3 is built from 15 residues. Germline V lookup: CDR1 KGHSH, CDR2 LQKENI. The chain's CDR3 is CASSAFGGEQETQYF. DNA of the CDR3: TGTGCCAGCTCAGCCTTTGGGGGAGAGCAAGAGACCCAGTACTTC.

The CDR3 reads CASRQGAGELFF. In DNA, the CDR3 is TGTGCCAGCAGGCAGGGGGCCGGGGAGCTGTTTTTT. The chain has TRBV9 and TRBJ2-2; 7 bases agree with TRBD1. This CDR3 is built from 12 residues. CDR1 is SGDLS and CDR2 is YYNGEE in the germline V gene. Unmatched junction bases numbered 1, after V lost 5 bases and J lost 6 bases.

This chain uses TRBV29-1 with TRBJ2-7; D possibly corresponds to TRBD1 (5 bases). Germline V gene lookup returns CDR1 SQVTM and CDR2 ANQGSEA. Trimming shortened V by 4 bases and J by 0 bases, and 10 bases separated the two germline ends. This CDR3 spans 13 amino acids. The chain's CDR3 is CSVGQFVSYEQYF. In DNA, the CDR3 is TGCAGCGTTGGACAGTTTGTCTCCTACGAGCAGTACTTC.

The chain recombines TRBV29-1 with TRBJ2-7, with 7 bases matching TRBD1. The ends lost 4 bases at V and 1 base at J; junction bases unmatched: 7. This CDR3 has 14 residues. CDR1 is SQVTM, CDR2 ANQGSEA, per germline. CDR3 in amino acids: CSVGWAGGSYEQYF. CDR3 coding DNA: TGCAGCGTTGGGTGGGCAGGGGGATCCTACGAGCAGTACTTC.

V is TRBV5-1 and J is TRBJ2-1; 7 bases match TRBD2. The CDR3 extends over 12 amino acids. V lost 7 bases, J lost 8 bases, and 6 bases stayed unmatched. The germline CDR1 and CDR2 sequences are SGHRS and YFSETQ. The CDR3 DNA sequence: TGCGCCAGCTTTAGGACTAGGGATGAGCAGTTCTTC. The encoded protein is CASFRTRDEQFF.

This rearrangement joins TRBV29-1 to TRBJ2-3; D is ambiguous. V was clipped by 3 bases and J by 2 bases, with 6 bases between them. This CDR3 has 12 residues. CDR1 and CDR2 (germline): SQVTM, ANQGSEA. The CDR3 loop is CSVDGNTDTQYF. CDR3 DNA: TGCAGCGTTGACGGTAACACAGATACGCAGTATTTT.